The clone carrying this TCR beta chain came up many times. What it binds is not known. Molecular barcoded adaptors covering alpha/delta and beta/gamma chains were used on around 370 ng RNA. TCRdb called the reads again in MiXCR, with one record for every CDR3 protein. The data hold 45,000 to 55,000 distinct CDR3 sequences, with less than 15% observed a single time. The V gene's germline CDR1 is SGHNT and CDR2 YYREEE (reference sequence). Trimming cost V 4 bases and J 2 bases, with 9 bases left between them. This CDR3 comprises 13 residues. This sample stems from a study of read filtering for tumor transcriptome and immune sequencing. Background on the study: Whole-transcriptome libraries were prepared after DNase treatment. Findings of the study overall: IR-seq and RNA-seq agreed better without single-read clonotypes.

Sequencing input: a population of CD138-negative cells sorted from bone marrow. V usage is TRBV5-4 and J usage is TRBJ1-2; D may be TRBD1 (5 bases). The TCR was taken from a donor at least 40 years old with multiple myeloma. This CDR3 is CASSPDMNYGYTF. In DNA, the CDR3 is TGTGCCAGCAGCCCGGACATGAACTATGGCTACACCTTC. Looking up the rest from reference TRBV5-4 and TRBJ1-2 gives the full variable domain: ETGVTQSPTHLIKTRGQQVTLRCSSQSGHNTVSWYQQALGQGPQFIFQYYREEENGRGNFPPRFSGLQFPNYSSELNVNALELDDSALYLCASSPDMNYGYTFGSGTRLTVV.